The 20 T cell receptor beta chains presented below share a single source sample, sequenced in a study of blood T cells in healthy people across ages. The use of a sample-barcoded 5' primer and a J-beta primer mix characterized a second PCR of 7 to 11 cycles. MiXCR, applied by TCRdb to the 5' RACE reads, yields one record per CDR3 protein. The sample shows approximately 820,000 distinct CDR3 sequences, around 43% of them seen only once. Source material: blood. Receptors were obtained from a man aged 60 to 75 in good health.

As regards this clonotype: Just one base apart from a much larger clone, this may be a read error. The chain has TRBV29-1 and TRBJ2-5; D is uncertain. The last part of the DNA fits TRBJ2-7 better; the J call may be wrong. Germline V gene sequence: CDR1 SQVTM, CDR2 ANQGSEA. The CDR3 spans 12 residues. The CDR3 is CSVEGERHEQYF. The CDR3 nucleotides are TGCAGCGTTGAAGGAGAGAGGCACGAGCAGTACTTC.

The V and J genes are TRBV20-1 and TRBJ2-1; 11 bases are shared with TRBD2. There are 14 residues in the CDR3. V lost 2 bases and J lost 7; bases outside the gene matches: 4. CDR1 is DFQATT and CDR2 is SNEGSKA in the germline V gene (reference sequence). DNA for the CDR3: TGCAGTGCTAGAATCTCTAGCGGGAGGAATGAGCAGTTCTTC. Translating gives CSARISSGRNEQFF.

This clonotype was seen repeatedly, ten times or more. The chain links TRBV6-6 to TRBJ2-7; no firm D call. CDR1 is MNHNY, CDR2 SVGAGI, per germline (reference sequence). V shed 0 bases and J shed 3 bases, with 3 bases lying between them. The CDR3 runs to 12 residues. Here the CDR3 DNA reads TGTGCCAGCAGTTACTCCATCTACGAGCAGTACTTC. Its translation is CASSYSIYEQYF.

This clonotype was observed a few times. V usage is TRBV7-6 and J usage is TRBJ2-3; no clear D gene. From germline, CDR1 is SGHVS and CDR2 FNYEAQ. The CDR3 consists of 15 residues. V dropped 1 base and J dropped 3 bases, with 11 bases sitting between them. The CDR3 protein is CASSLEVALTDTQYF. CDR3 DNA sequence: TGTGCCAGCAGCTTAGAGGTGGCCTTAACAGATACGCAGTATTTT.

CDR3 protein: CASSYARYGYTF. The DNA of the CDR3 is TGTGCCAGCAGTTACGCACGGTATGGCTACACCTTC. The chain has TRBV6-2 or TRBV6-3 and TRBJ1-2; D unresolved. The V gene lost 2 bases and the J gene lost 5 bases, with 6 bases spanning the gap. Germline lookup yields CDR1 MNHEY and CDR2 SVGEGT. The CDR3 extends over 12 amino acids.

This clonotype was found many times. CDR3 DNA: TGTGCCAGCAGTTTAGGACCGAGGGGGCAGTTCTTC. It translates to CASSLGPRGQFF. The chain recombines TRBV12-3 or TRBV12-4 with TRBJ2-1, with D perhaps matching TRBD1 or TRBD2 (5 bases each). V gave up 1 base and J gave up 12 bases, with 10 bases separating them. The length of the CDR3 is 12 residues.

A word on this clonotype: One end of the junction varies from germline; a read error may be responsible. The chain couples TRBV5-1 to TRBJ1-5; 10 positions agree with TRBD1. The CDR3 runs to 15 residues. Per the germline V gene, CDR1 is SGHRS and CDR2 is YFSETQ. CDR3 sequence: CANSPLPGQGRPQHF. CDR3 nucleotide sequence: TGCGCCAACAGCCCCCTCCCGGGACAGGGGCGGCCCCAGCATTTT.

CDR3 bases: TGTGCCAGCAGTTCCCGGGCAGGCAGGGACCCGCAGTATTTT. This encodes CASSSRAGRDPQYF. This chain connects TRBV6-5 to TRBJ2-3; D tentatively reads TRBD1 or TRBD2 (5 bases each). The CDR3 is 14 amino acids. V dropped 4 bases and J dropped 10 bases, with 18 bases sitting between them. Germline V CDR1 and CDR2: MNHEY, SVGAGI.

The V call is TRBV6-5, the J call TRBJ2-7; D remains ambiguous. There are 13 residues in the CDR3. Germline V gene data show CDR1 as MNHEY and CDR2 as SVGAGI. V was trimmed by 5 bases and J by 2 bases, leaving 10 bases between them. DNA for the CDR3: TGTGCCAGCAGTGACGGCAGCACCTACGAGCAGTACTTC. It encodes CASSDGSTYEQYF.

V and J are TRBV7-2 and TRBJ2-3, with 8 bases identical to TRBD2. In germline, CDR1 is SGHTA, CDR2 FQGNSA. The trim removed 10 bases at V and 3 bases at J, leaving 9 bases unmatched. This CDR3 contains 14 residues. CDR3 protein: CATQRGKGTDTQYF. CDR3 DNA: TGTGCCACCCAGCGGGGGAAGGGTACAGATACGCAGTATTTT. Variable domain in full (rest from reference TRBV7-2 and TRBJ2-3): GAGVSQSPSNKVTEKGKDVELRCDPISGHTALYWYRQSLGQGLEFLIYFQGNSAPDKSGLPSDRFSAERTGGSVSTLTIQRTQQEDSAVYLCATQRGKGTDTQYFGPGTRLTVL.

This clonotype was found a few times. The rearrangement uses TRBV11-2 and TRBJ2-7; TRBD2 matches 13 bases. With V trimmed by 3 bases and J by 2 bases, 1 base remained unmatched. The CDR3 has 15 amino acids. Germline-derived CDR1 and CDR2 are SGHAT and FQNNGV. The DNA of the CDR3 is TGTGCCAGCAGCTTTGGACTAGCGGGGGCCTACGAGCAGTACTTC. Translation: CASSFGLAGAYEQYF.

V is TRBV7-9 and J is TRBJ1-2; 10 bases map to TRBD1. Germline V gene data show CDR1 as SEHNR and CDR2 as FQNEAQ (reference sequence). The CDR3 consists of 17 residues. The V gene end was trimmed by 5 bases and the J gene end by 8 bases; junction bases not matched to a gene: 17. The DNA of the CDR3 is TGTGCCAGCAGCCGCACCGGGACAGGGGACCTCTCGGAGGGCTACACCTTC. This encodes CASSRTGTGDLSEGYTF.

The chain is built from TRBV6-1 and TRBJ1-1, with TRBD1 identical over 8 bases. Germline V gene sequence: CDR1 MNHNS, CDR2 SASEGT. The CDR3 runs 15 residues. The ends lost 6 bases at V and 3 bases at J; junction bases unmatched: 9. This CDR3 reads CASRGRQGKYTEAFF. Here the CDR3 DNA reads TGTGCCAGCAGGGGACGACAGGGGAAGTACACTGAAGCTTTCTTT.

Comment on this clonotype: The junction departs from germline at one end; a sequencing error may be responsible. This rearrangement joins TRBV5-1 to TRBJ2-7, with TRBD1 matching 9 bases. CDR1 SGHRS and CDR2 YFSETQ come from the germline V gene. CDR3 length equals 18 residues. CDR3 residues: CAGSPELWRTGVGYEQYF. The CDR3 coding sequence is TGCGCCGGCAGCCCTGAACTATGGAGGACAGGGGTTGGCTACGAGCAGTACTTC. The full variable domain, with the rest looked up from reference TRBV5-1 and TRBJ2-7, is KAGVTQTPRYLIKTRGQQVTLSCSPISGHRSVSWYQQTPGQGLQFLFEYFSETQRNKGNFPGRFSGRQFSNSRSEMNVSTLELGDSALYLCAGSPELWRTGVGYEQYFGPGTRLTVT.

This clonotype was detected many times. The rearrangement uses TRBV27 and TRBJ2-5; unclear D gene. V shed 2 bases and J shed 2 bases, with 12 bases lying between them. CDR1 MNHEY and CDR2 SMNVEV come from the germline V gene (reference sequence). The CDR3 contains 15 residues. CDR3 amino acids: CASSLVPGLQETQYF. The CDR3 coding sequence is TGTGCCAGCAGTTTAGTCCCGGGTTTGCAAGAGACCCAGTACTTC.

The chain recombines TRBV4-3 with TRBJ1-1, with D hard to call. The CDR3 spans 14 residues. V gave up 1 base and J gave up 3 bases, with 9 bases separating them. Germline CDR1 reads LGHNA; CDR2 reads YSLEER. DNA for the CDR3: TGCGCCAGCAGCCAAGCGCCCTCCGACACTGAAGCTTTCTTT. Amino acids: CASSQAPSDTEAFF.

CDR3 coding DNA: TGTGCCTCCGCCCGGACAGGGGGCGGGTATGAGCAGTTCTTC. Protein product: CASARTGGGYEQFF. This sequence joins TRBV6-2 or TRBV6-3 and TRBJ2-1; 11 nucleotides match TRBD1. Germline V CDR1 and CDR2: MNHEY, SVGEGT. Trimming removed 11 bases from V and 8 bases from J; junction bases left unmatched: 11. CDR3 length: 14 amino acids.

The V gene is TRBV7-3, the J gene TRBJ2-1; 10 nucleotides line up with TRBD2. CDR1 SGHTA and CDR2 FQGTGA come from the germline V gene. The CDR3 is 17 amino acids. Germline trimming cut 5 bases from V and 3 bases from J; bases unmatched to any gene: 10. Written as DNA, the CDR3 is TGTGCCAGCAGCCCGAGGCCCCTAGCGGGGGTCTACAATGAGCAGTTCTTC. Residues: CASSPRPLAGVYNEQFF.

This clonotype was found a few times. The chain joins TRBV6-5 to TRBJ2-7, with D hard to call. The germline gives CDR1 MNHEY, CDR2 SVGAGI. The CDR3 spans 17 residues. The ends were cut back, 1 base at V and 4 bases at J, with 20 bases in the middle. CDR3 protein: CASSYCLTQELEYEQYF. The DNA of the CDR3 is TGTGCCAGCAGTTACTGCCTCACCCAGGAGTTAGAATACGAGCAGTACTTC.

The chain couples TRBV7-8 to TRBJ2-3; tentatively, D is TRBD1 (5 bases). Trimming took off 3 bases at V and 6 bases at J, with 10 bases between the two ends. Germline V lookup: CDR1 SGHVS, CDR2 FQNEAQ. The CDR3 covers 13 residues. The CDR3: CASSLYKGDTQYF. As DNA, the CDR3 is TGTGCCAGCAGCTTGTACAAGGGGGATACGCAGTATTTT.